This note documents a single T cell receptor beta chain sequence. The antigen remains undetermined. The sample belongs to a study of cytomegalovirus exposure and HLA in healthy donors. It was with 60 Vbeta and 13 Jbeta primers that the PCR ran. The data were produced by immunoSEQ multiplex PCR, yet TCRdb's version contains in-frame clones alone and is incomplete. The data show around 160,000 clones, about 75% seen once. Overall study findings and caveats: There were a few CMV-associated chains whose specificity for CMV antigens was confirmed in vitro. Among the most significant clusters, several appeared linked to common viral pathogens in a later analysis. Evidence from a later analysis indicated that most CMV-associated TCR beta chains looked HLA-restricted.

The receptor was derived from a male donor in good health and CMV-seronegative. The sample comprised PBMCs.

The CDR3 bases are TGTGCCAGCAGCCGCACTGGACTAGCGGGAGTACAGTACTTC. Its protein is CASSRTGLAGVQYF. The chain recombines TRBV7-9 with TRBJ2-5, with TRBD2 matching over 13 bases. The germline gives CDR1 SEHNR, CDR2 FQNEAQ (reference sequence). CDR3 size: 14 residues. The V gene end was trimmed by 5 bases and the J gene end by 11 bases; junction bases not matched to a gene: 8.